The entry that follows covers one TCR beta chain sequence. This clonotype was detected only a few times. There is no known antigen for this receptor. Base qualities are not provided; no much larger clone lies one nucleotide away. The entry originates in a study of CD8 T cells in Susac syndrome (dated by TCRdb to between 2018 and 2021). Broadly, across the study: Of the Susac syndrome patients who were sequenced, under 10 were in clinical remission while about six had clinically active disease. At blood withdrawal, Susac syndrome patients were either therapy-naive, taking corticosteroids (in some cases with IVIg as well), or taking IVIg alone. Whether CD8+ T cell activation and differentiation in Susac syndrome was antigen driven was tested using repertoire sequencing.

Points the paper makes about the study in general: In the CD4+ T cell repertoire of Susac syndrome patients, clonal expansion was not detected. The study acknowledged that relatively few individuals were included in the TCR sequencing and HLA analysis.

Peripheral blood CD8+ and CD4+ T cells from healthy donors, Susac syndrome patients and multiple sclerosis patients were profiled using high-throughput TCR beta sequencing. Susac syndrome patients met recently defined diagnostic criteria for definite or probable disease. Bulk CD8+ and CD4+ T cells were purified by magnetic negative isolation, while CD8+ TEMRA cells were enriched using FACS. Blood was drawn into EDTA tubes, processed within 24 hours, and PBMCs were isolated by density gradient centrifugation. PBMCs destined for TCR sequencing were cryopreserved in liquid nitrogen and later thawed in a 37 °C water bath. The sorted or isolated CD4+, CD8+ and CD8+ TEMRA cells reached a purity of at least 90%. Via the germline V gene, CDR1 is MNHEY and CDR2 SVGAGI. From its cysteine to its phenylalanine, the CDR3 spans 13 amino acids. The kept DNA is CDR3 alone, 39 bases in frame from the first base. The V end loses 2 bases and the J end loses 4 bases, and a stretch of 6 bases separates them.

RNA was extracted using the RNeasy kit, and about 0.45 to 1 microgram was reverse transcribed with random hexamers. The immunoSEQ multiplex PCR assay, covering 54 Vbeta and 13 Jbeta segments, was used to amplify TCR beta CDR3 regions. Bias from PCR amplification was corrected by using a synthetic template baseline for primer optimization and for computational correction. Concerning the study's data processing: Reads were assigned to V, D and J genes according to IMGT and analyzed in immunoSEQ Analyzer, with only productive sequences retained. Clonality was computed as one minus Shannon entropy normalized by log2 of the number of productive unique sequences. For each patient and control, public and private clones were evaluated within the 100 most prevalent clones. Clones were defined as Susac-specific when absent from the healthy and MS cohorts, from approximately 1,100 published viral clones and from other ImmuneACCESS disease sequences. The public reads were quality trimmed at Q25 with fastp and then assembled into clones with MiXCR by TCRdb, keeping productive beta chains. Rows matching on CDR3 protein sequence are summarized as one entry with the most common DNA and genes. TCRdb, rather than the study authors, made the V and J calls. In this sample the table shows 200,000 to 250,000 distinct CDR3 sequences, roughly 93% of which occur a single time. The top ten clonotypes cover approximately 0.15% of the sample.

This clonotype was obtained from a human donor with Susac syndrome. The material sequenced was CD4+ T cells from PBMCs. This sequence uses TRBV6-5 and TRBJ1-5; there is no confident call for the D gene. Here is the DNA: TGTGCCAGCAGTTACCGAGGGAATCAGCCCCAGCATTTT. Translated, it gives CASSYRGNQPQHF.